This T cell receptor beta chain emerged from a study of blood T cell repertoires in COVID-19. Study-level information: Nucleic acid was either cDNA or gDNA, and it came from T cells, B-cell-depleted T cells, or PBMCs.

This clone was picked up one time. V was shortened by 5 bases and J by 0 bases, with 17 bases between the two germline ends. The CDR3 covers 16 residues. The germline V gene has CDR1 SGHVS and CDR2 FQNEAQ. The table came from immunoSEQ multiplex PCR; TCRdb's copy has only in-frame clones and leaves some out. The sample includes 100,000 to 150,000 clones, approximately 86% of them seen just once. The cohort comprised adults aged 18 to 89 years residing in approximately 22 US areas. The study assigned cohorts using participant-reported clinical history. This clonotype was obtained from a woman aged 45 to 65 who had recovered from COVID-19. The sequencing sample was made of PBMCs or T cells enriched from blood (not recorded which). This chain joins TRBV7-8 and TRBJ2-7; D possibly corresponds to TRBD2 (6 bases). The CDR3 reads CASSPLGGLSSYEQYF. The CDR3 DNA follows: TGTGCCAGCAGCCCCCTTGGGGGACTCAGCTCCTACGAGCAGTACTTC.